Described below is a single T cell receptor (beta chain) sequence and its context. This sample was included in a study of monozygotic twins with inflammatory bowel disease. TCRdb reprocessed the 5' RACE reads and reports one entry per CDR3 protein, with no DNA. In total, the table holds 300,000 to 400,000 distinct CDR3 sequences. Germline CDR1 is SGHTA and CDR2 is FQGNSA. CDR3 length equals 14 residues. The source is a human donor with ulcerative colitis or Crohn's disease, or a healthy co-twin of an affected twin (not recorded which). The chain links TRBV7-2 to TRBJ2-7; no DNA is available, so the TRBD1 call from TCRdb remains unchecked. Sequencing was performed on blood. CDR3 loop: CASTGTDHAPEQYF.